This T cell receptor beta chain was identified during a study of T cells after yellow fever vaccination. Study results and caveats: Repertoires obtained by FACS sorting could include abundant clonotypes that entered as contaminants from the bulk population.

CDR1 MNHEY and CDR2 SVGEGT come from the germline V gene. Unmatched junction bases numbered 12, after V lost 10 bases and J lost 9 bases. The length of the CDR3 is 13 residues. This clonotype was observed a few times. Its antigen remains unidentified. MiXCR was run by TCRdb on the 5' RACE reads, yielding one entry per CDR3 protein. The sample comprises hundreds of thousands of distinct CDR3 sequences, roughly an eighth of which are singletons, and 15% rests with the top ten. The receptor was isolated from a man aged 25 to 40 who received the YFV17D yellow fever vaccine. The sample consisted of PBMCs, taken on the day of the yellow fever booster vaccination. The chain combines TRBV6-2 or TRBV6-3 with TRBJ2-7, with 10 bases lining up with TRBD1. CDR3 sequence (DNA): TGTGCCACATTACGGGACAGGGGAAGTTGGCAGTACTTC. Encoded protein: CATLRDRGSWQYF.